This T cell receptor (beta chain) derives from a study of blood T cell repertoires in COVID-19. The wider study: Both acute and convalescent COVID-19 samples were obtained from the United States, Italy and Spain. PBMCs, B-cell-depleted T cells, or T cells were the source of the cDNA or gDNA that made up the material.

Looked up from germline, CDR1 is SGHAT and CDR2 is FQNNGV. The CDR3 is made up of 18 amino acids. Trimming cost V 5 bases and J 1 base; bases outside gene matches: 14. Per the authors' pipeline: How many nucleated cells were present was estimated from reference gene primer amplification. TCRdb's table, derived via immunoSEQ multiplex PCR, lists solely in-frame clones and lacks some. The DNA gave D and trimming, while V, J and clone size come from that table. The data contain around 180,000 clones, over 80% of them singletons. The TCR comes from a woman in her twenties or thirties with acute or convalescent COVID-19. The J gene is TRBJ2-7, the V gene TRBV11-2; 10 positions agree with TRBD2. Specimen: peripheral blood. Here the CDR3 DNA reads TGTGCCAGCAGCAAACTACAAACTAGCGGGGTCGGGTCCTACGAGCAGTACTTC. Its protein product is CASSKLQTSGVGSYEQYF.